What follows describes a single TCR beta chain. The antigen remains undetermined. The sample is drawn from a study of T cell responses to AZD1222 COVID-19 vaccine. Measured with immunoSEQ multiplex PCR; TCRdb has only the in-frame clones, and not every one. The table shows approximately 120,000 clones, with approximately 91% occurring only once. General study findings and limits: Among spike-specific TCRs, nearly half reportedly target unmutated variant regions.

This CDR3 contains 15 residues. CDR1 is LNHDA and CDR2 is SQIVND in the germline V gene (reference sequence). V lost 10 bases to trimming and J lost 0 bases, with 18 bases between them. The chain couples TRBV19 to TRBJ1-1; D remains ambiguous. The sample here was peripheral blood, taken on day 0 of AZD1222 vaccination. The sequence was obtained from an adult in good health. CDR3 sequence: CATSRFFFMNTEAFF. The CDR3 DNA reads as TGTGCCACTTCGAGATTCTTTTTTATGAACACTGAAGCTTTCTTT.